This TCR beta chain was sequenced for a study of tumor-infiltrating lymphocytes in primary liver carcinoma. The CDR3 loop spans 13 amino acids. Study findings and constraints: There were only about 7-25% of top clones found in all five tumor regions.

Total RNA amounting to around 450 ng was the source from which TCR beta cDNA was made with a constant-region primer. Three-round nested multiplex PCR performed with slightly modified ARM-PCR produced the TCR beta libraries. For approximately 11 cycles apiece, the opening two PCR rounds ran with TRBV1-TRBV30 forward primers and a C-beta reverse primer. TCRdb independently ran MiXCR on the multiplex PCR reads; one entry per CDR3 protein. The sample holds more than 40,000 distinct CDR3 sequences, roughly 70% seen once. A note on this clonotype: Its antigen remains unidentified. One end of the junction is discordant with germline, which a read error may explain.

From unsorted bulk tissue weighing about 18-30 mg, DNA and RNA were co-extracted. There were five separate regions sampled from each tumor. Sample: liver tumor tissue from sampling region 5. The subset: tumor region T5, tumor centre. The chain couples TRBV12-3 or TRBV12-4 to TRBJ1-1; D ambiguous. The clonotype was recovered from a man aged 35-49 years with primary liver carcinoma and hepatitis B virus infection. CDR3 nucleotides: TGTACCAGCAGTTTAAATTCTCTCACTGAAGCTTCCTTT. Encoded protein: CTSSLNSLTEASF.